This is a list of T cell receptor beta chains from one sample in a study of human versus mouse CDR3 diversity and MHC coevolution. The data were produced by immunoSEQ multiplex PCR, yet TCRdb's version contains in-frame clones alone and is incomplete. Here the sample spans 55,000 to 65,000 clones, approximately 94% being singletons. Sequenced input: naive CD4+ T cells from blood. These TCRs come from a person in their sixties or seventies in good health. The CDR3 runs from the conserved cysteine through the conserved F or W. D genes are given only for firm matches. Only some rows state a clone size, as once, few, many or a class for expanded clones.

clone size: -; D gene: -; V gene: TRBV6-6; CDR3 length: 13; J gene: TRBJ2-5; CDR3 DNA: TGTGCCAGCTCGGGAGACTACCAAGAGACCCAGTACTTC; CDR3 protein: CASSGDYQETQYF
clone size: -; D gene: -; V gene: TRBV6-5; CDR3 length: 12; J gene: TRBJ2-7; CDR3 DNA: TGTGCCAGCAGTGATTGGGCGGGACCCCAGCACTTC; CDR3 protein: CASSDWAGPQHF
clone size: -; D gene: TRBD2; V gene: TRBV5-4; CDR3 length: 14; J gene: TRBJ2-3; CDR3 DNA: TGTGCCAGCAGCTTGGCTAGCGGGAGGGATACGCAGTATTTT; CDR3 protein: CASSLASGRDTQYF
clone size: -; D gene: TRBD2; V gene: TRBV11-1; CDR3 length: 18; J gene: TRBJ2-5; CDR3 DNA: TGTGCCAGCAGCCCATCCGGGACTAGCGGGAGGGCCCTTGAGACCCAGTACTTC; CDR3 protein: CASSPSGTSGRALETQYF
clone size: once; D gene: TRBD2; V gene: TRBV11-1; CDR3 length: 14; J gene: TRBJ2-1; CDR3 DNA: TGTGCCAGCAGCCTGGGACTAGCCTACAATGAGCAGTTCTTC; CDR3 protein: CASSLGLAYNEQFF
clone size: -; D gene: TRBD2; V gene: TRBV27; CDR3 length: 15; J gene: TRBJ2-2; CDR3 DNA: TGTGCCAGCAGTTTTAGCGGGAGGGCAGTCGGGGAGCTGTTTTTT; CDR3 protein: CASSFSGRAVGELFF
clone size: few; D gene: -; V gene: TRBV5-4; CDR3 length: 14; J gene: TRBJ1-3; CDR3 DNA: TGTGCCAGCAGCTTGGCAGGTGCTAGAAACACCATATATTTT; CDR3 protein: CASSLAGARNTIYF
clone size: -; D gene: TRBD1; V gene: TRBV5-1; CDR3 length: 16; J gene: TRBJ1-6; CDR3 DNA: TGCGCCAGCAGCTTGGAGGCAGTTCAGGGGGAATCACCCCTCCACTTT; CDR3 protein: CASSLEAVQGESPLHF
clone size: once; D gene: -; V gene: TRBV19; CDR3 length: 15; J gene: TRBJ2-7; CDR3 DNA: TGTGCCAGTAGCAGAACTAGTGGGGGGACCTACGAGCAGTACTTC; CDR3 protein: CASSRTSGGTYEQYF
clone size: -; D gene: -; V gene: TRBV7-6; CDR3 length: 14; J gene: TRBJ2-2; CDR3 DNA: TGTGCCAGCAGCGTTCAGGCGAACACCGGGGAGCTGTTTTTT; CDR3 protein: CASSVQANTGELFF